These 20 T cell receptor beta chains share one sample of origin, sequenced in a study of blood T cell repertoires in COVID-19. TCRdb's table, derived via immunoSEQ multiplex PCR, lists solely in-frame clones and lacks some. The repertoire holds some 250,000 clones, with more than 75% as singletons. The material sequenced was peripheral blood. The receptors stem from a woman aged 55-69 years with COVID-19, enrolled during active disease.

The chain is built from TRBV30 and TRBJ2-3, with TRBD2 identical over 16 bases. V shed 3 bases, J shed 5 bases, and the junction held 11 bases outside the gene matches. This CDR3 has 18 amino acids. Per germline, CDR1 GTSNPN and CDR2 SVGIG (reference sequence). The CDR3 nucleotides read TGTGCCTGGAGGCCCCCAGGGACTAGCGGGAGGGCTGTAGATACGCAGTATTTT. It translates to CAWRPPGTSGRAVDTQYF.

The chain links TRBV6-6 to TRBJ1-4; 9 bases fit TRBD1. J lost 5 bases, V lost 6 bases, and 7 bases had no gene match. CDR3 size: 15 residues. CDR1 and CDR2 (germline): MNHNY, SVGAGI (reference sequence). CDR3 DNA sequence: TGTGCCAGCAGGACTCCGGGACAGGGAAATGAAAAACTGTTTTTT. Residues: CASRTPGQGNEKLFF.

This clone has only one observation. CDR3 in DNA: TGCGCCAGCAGGGATTACGGCGACAGGACCGCTTTCTTT. The encoded protein is CASRDYGDRTAFF. The V and J genes are TRBV4-3 and TRBJ1-1, with D possibly matching TRBD1 (6 bases). The CDR3 is 13 amino acids. The V and J ends lost 6 bases and 11 bases respectively, with 19 bases between them. CDR1 LGHNA and CDR2 YSLEER come from the germline V gene.

As for this clone: One junction end does not reproduce the germline sequence, and a read error may be involved. The chain carries TRBV7-3 and TRBJ2-1; a weak D match, TRBD2 (5 bases). This CDR3 is 14 amino acids long. Per germline, CDR1 SGHTA and CDR2 FQGTGA. The CDR3 region is CASSLFGGSGMVIF. CDR3 coding DNA: TGTGCCAGCAGCTTATTTGGAGGCAGTGGGATGGTGATCTTC.

This chain links TRBV5-1 with TRBJ1-2; 7 nucleotides agree with TRBD1. The CDR3 length is 15 residues. V was clipped by 2 bases and J by 4 bases; unmatched bases: 8. Germline V lookup: CDR1 SGHRS, CDR2 YFSETQ. For the CDR3, the DNA is TGCGCCAGCAGCTTAGGACCGGGACAGATCTATGGCTACACCTTC. Translating gives CASSLGPGQIYGYTF.

The chain links TRBV6-2 or TRBV6-3 to TRBJ1-5, with D unclear. Trimming cost V 8 bases and J 4 bases, with 21 bases left between them. This CDR3 is 16 amino acids long. Germline V gene lookup returns CDR1 MNHEY and CDR2 SVGEGT. The CDR3 spells CASGPPGIGRNQPQHF. The CDR3 DNA reads as TGTGCCAGCGGCCCTCCGGGAATTGGTAGGAATCAGCCCCAGCATTTT.

This chain links TRBV30 with TRBJ1-1; 9 nucleotides agree with TRBD1. The CDR3 totals 14 residues. Per the germline V gene, CDR1 is GTSNPN and CDR2 is SVGIG (reference sequence). V lost 4 bases, J lost 4 bases, and 7 bases stayed unmatched. The CDR3 region has the DNA TGTGCCTGGACCGGGACAGGGCTTTTCACTGAAGCTTTCTTT. Its protein product is CAWTGTGLFTEAFF.

V and J are TRBV7-8 and TRBJ2-1, with 10 bases identical to TRBD1. Germline trimming cut 3 bases from V and 8 bases from J; bases unmatched to any gene: 7. The CDR3 runs 15 residues. The germline V gene encodes CDR1 SGHVS and CDR2 FQNEAQ. This CDR3 reads CASSLGQGTGDEQFF. Written as DNA, the CDR3 is TGTGCCAGCAGCTTGGGACAGGGGACGGGGGATGAGCAGTTCTTC. The complete variable domain, with remaining parts taken from reference TRBV7-8 and TRBJ2-1, reads GAGVSQSPRYKVAKRGQDVALRCDPISGHVSLFWYQQALGQGPEFLTYFQNEAQLDKSGLPSDRFFAERPEGSVSTLKIQRTQQEDSAVYLCASSLGQGTGDEQFFGPGTRLTVL.

This chain joins TRBV5-8 and TRBJ1-2; D is uncertain. V lost 4 bases, J lost 5 bases, and 15 bases lay in between. CDR1 and CDR2 (germline): SGHTS, YDEGEE. This CDR3 region has 14 residues. CDR3 sequence reads: CASSPRPGRYGYTF. The CDR3 DNA sequence: TGTGCCAGCAGCCCCCGTCCCGGTCGATATGGCTACACCTTC.

Remarks on this clone: It is unclear where the CDR3 begins or ends on the DNA, so no DNA is shown, and the CDR3 is as TCRdb lists it. The CDR3 here is CASSTSGGGSGELFF. This chain joins TRBV27 and TRBJ2-2; the table's D call TRBD2 went unverified against the DNA. The CDR3 spans 15 amino acids, including both terminal residues. Germline V gene lookup returns CDR1 MNHEY and CDR2 SMNVEV (reference sequence).

J is TRBJ2-5 and V is TRBV9; 10 positions match TRBD2. Trimming at V came to 3 bases and at J to 1 base, leaving 3 bases not matched to a gene. CDR3 size: 15 residues. Germline V CDR1 and CDR2: SGDLS, YYNGEE. The CDR3 DNA reads TGTGCCAGCAGCGCTTGGACTAGCGGCCAAGAGACCCAGTACTTC. It yields the protein CASSAWTSGQETQYF.

This clone was picked up a small number of times. V gene TRBV10-3 combines with J gene TRBJ1-2, with D perhaps matching TRBD1 (6 bases). CDR3 length: 14 amino acids. Germline lookup yields CDR1 ENHRY and CDR2 SYGVKD. Trimming took 10 bases from V and 4 from J, leaving 19 bases between them. The CDR3 protein is CATRTETDIYGYTF. The CDR3 DNA reads as TGTGCCACCCGGACAGAGACCGACATCTATGGCTACACCTTC.

The rearrangement joins TRBV5-4 to TRBJ1-5; a weak D match, TRBD1 (6 bases). The germline CDR1 and CDR2 sequences are SGHNT and YYREEE (reference sequence). The CDR3 is made up of 12 amino acids. The V and J ends lost 2 bases and 8 bases respectively, with 8 bases between them. The CDR3 region has the DNA TGTGCCAGCAGCTTTGAGGGGGAGCCCCAGCATTTT. Translated: CASSFEGEPQHF.

The rearrangement uses TRBV5-1 and TRBJ2-1; 9 bases are shared with TRBD1. CDR3 length: 16 amino acids. CDR1 is SGHRS, CDR2 YFSETQ, per germline. J gave up 6 bases and V 3 bases, and 10 bases lay outside the gene matches. CDR3 region: CASSSYQGQGGNEQFF. DNA of the CDR3: TGCGCCAGCAGCTCTTATCAGGGACAGGGTGGCAATGAGCAGTTCTTC.

This chain links TRBV28 with TRBJ1-3; a weak D match, TRBD1 (5 bases). The CDR3 loop spans 15 amino acids. Deletions cut 4 bases from V and 2 bases from J, with 12 bases between. Germline V gene lookup returns CDR1 MDHEN and CDR2 SYDVKM. CDR3 protein: CASSSPSRAGNTIYF. CDR3 DNA: TGTGCCAGCAGTTCCCCCAGCAGGGCTGGAAACACCATATATTTT.

The chain combines TRBV7-8 with TRBJ2-7, with TRBD2 as a possible D gene (5 bases). This CDR3 has 15 amino acids. V gave up 2 bases and J gave up 1 base, with 12 bases separating them. Germline CDR1 is SGHVS and CDR2 is FQNEAQ. The CDR3 bases are TGTGCCAGCAGCTTAACCCGGACGGGATCCTACGAGCAGTACTTC. This translates into CASSLTRTGSYEQYF.

The J gene is TRBJ1-2, the V gene TRBV5-1; D might be TRBD1 (5 bases). Germline assignment: CDR1 SGHRS and CDR2 YFSETQ. Trimming removed 0 bases at V and 4 bases at J, with 10 bases between. CDR3 length: 14 amino acids. For the CDR3, the DNA is TGCGCCAGCAGCTTGGAGGGGCAGGGCTATGGCTACACCTTC. Translated, it gives CASSLEGQGYGYTF.

CDR3 residues: CASSLWEARHRGYTDTQYF. DNA for the CDR3: TGTGCCAGCAGCCTGTGGGAGGCCAGACACAGGGGTTACACAGATACGCAGTATTTT. The chain recombines TRBV3-1 (or the pseudogene TRBV3-2) with TRBJ2-3, with a weak D call TRBD1 (7 bases). With 4 bases removed from V and 2 bases from J, the gap between germline ends came to 25 bases. CDR3 length: 19 residues. Germline-derived CDR1 and CDR2 are LGHDT and YNNKEL (reference sequence).

The gene calls are TRBV5-3 and TRBJ2-7; 9 bases map to TRBD2. TRBV5-3 is an ORF for which the function is uncertain. V lost 4 bases and J lost 1; bases outside the gene matches: 18. This CDR3 region has 19 residues. CDR3 sequence (DNA): TGTGCCAGAAGCGGAGCTAGCGGGACGGGTTTTCGCCCGTCCTACGAGCAGTACTTC. This codes for CARSGASGTGFRPSYEQYF.

This chain connects TRBV20-1 to TRBJ2-7; no definite D call. V lost 1 base and J lost 4, with 5 bases in between. CDR1 is DFQATT and CDR2 is SNEGSKA in the germline V gene (reference sequence). The CDR3 runs to 11 residues. CDR3 sequence reads: CSARGPYEQYF. CDR3 DNA: TGCAGTGCTAGAGGTCCATACGAGCAGTACTTC.